The clone carrying this T cell receptor (beta chain) was seen a few times. Antigen specificity is unknown. The V end was cut by 4 bases, the J end by 10 bases, with 14 bases between. The CDR3 contains 14 residues. The data belong to a study of T-cell memory formation after mild COVID-19. In the study overall: Largely, the TCR clusters proved donor specific. The study's findings and limits: Clones from the second wave (peaking day 37) had unconfirmed SARS-CoV-2 specificity. Pre-infection memory carried some responding clones, suggesting that cross-reactive memory joined.

Each CDR3 protein is one row after TCRdb ran MiXCR on the 5' RACE reads. The table lists around 320,000 distinct CDR3 sequences, approximately 19% of them singletons. The specimen was PBMCs or a T cell subset sorted from them (not recorded which). J is TRBJ1-6 and V is TRBV12-3 or TRBV12-4; TRBD1 might be the D (6 bases). The sequence derives from a man younger than 30 who had mild COVID-19 (a few samples of this study predate the infection). Cell type and time point are not known. As DNA, the CDR3 is TGTGCCAGCAGTTCCAACAGGGTTCACTCACCCCTCCACTTT. Protein product: CASSSNRVHSPLHF.